A selection of T cell receptor beta chains follows, all from one sample in a study of CDR3 diversity in severe acne. TCRdb recomputed calls from the PCR reads with MiXCR, one row per CDR3 protein. The sample includes about 85,000 distinct CDR3 sequences, roughly 52% seen only once; the top ten take 10%. The sequencing sample was made of blood. The source of these receptors is a male donor in good health, serving as a control. CDR3s include the opening cysteine and the closing phenylalanine or tryptophan. The D gene is left open where the match is weak. Only some rows state a clone size, as once, few, many or a class for expanded clones.

abundance	v_gene	j_gene	d_gene	CDR3nt	CDR3aa
-	TRBV25-1	TRBJ1-1	-	TGTGCCAGCAGCCTCCACCAGGGAGATACTGAAGCTTTCTTT	CASSLHQGDTEAFF
-	TRBV11-2	TRBJ1-5	-	TGTGCCAGCAGCCCCACAGCTTTAGACAATCAGCCCCAGCATTTT	CASSPTALDNQPQHF
-	TRBV29-1	TRBJ2-7	-	TGCAGCGTTGCCCGGAACTACGAGCAGTACTTC	CSVARNYEQYF
-	TRBV29-1	TRBJ1-3	-	TGCAGCGTCGGGTTGACCGCTGGAAACACCATATATTTT	CSVGLTAGNTIYF
-	TRBV19	TRBJ2-7	TRBD2	TGTGCCAGTAGTACAACCGGGACTAGCTTGGGGCTGTTCTTC	CASSTTGTSLGLFF
-	TRBV2	TRBJ2-3	-	TGTGCCAGCAGTTTAGCCACAGGGGGGGGCACAGATACGCAGTATTTT	CASSLATGGGTDTQYF
few	TRBV12-3/TRBV12-4	TRBJ1-1	-	TGTGCCAGCAGTTTACGTTCTCCAGCAGGGTCGGCTTTCTTT	CASSLRSPAGSAFF
-	TRBV20-1	TRBJ2-7	-	TGCAGTGCTAGGCGGCAGGGTAGGGTAGCGACCGCCTACGAGCAGTACTTC	CSARRQGRVATAYEQYF
-	TRBV28	TRBJ2-5	-	-	CASSAQGEVNEKLFFGSGTQYF
-	TRBV19	TRBJ1-1	-	TGTGCCAGTAGTATAACGAGACACAGTTCTTACACTGAAGCTTTCTTT	CASSITRHSSYTEAFF
many	TRBV19	TRBJ1-6	TRBD1	TGTGCCAGTAGTGCTCCGGGACAGGGTAATTCACCCCTCCACTTT	CASSAPGQGNSPLHF
-	TRBV5-4	TRBJ2-7	-	TGTGCCAGCAGCTTGGGGGCAGGCGAGCAGTACTTC	CASSLGAGEQYF
-	TRBV20-1	TRBJ1-5	TRBD1	TGCAGTGCTAGCTCGACAGGGGGCGGTAATCAGCCCCAGCATTTT	CSASSTGGGNQPQHF
many	TRBV10-3	TRBJ2-7	-	TGTGCCATCAGTGAGGAGGGCAGAGGCTCCTACGAGCAGTACTTC	CAISEEGRGSYEQYF
-	TRBV6-5	TRBJ2-7	-	TGTGCCAGCAGTTACCGATCAGGCAACGAGCAGTACTTC	CASSYRSGNEQYF
-	TRBV24-1	TRBJ1-5	-	TGTGCCACCAGTGTTAGGGGCGGCAATCAGCCCCAGCATTTT	CATSVRGGNQPQHF
once	TRBV2	TRBJ2-3	-	TGTGCCAGCAGTGAAGGGCACGTGGCGGATACGCAGTATTTT	CASSEGHVADTQYF
-	TRBV5-6	TRBJ1-1	-	TGTGCCAGCAGCCGTAACGTGAACACTGAAGCTTTCTTT	CASSRNVNTEAFF
many	TRBV6-1	TRBJ2-1	-	TGTGCCAGCAGTGCCACCAGTACAAGATCCAATGAGCAGTTCTTC	CASSATSTRSNEQFF
many	TRBV19	TRBJ1-1	-	TGTGCCAGTAGTGAACAGGGTACCACTGAAGCTTTCTTT	CASSEQGTTEAFF
once	TRBV5-1	TRBJ2-7	TRBD1	TGCGCCAGCAGCTTGGGGACAGGGGGAAACTCCTACGAGCAGTACTTC	CASSLGTGGNSYEQYF
few	TRBV7-6	TRBJ1-4	-	TGTGCCAGCAGCTCAGCGACACGTGCAACTAATGAAAAACTGTTTTTT	CASSSATRATNEKLFF
-	TRBV9	TRBJ1-2	-	TGTGCCAGCAGCGTGAGCCTCGACTATGGCTACACCTTC	CASSVSLDYGYTF
many	TRBV6-5	TRBJ2-3	TRBD2	TGTGCCAGCAGTCCCTACGGTCCCGGGACTAGCGGGGGGGTAGATACGCAGTATTTT	CASSPYGPGTSGGVDTQYF
many	TRBV20-1	TRBJ2-7	-	TGCAGTCATCGGCCCCCCCTCGAGCAGTACTTC	CSHRPPLEQYF
few	TRBV29-1	TRBJ1-3	-	TGCAGCGTTGTCTGGAACTCTGGAAACACCATATATTTT	CSVVWNSGNTIYF
-	TRBV28	TRBJ2-5	-	TGTGCCAGCAGCGACCCCGGTAGGGAGACCCAGTACTTC	CASSDPGRETQYF
-	TRBV2	TRBJ1-5	-	TGTGCCAGCAAGGGGGGCACCATAAATCAGCCCCAGCATTTT	CASKGGTINQPQHF
many	TRBV9	TRBJ1-1	TRBD1	TGTGCCAGCAGCGTAGATCCAGGGGGCAACACTGAAGCTTTCTTT	CASSVDPGGNTEAFF
-	TRBV5-8	TRBJ2-7	-	TGTGCCAGCAGCCCTCGTTACGAGCAGTACTTC	CASSPRYEQYF
few	TRBV29-1	TRBJ2-5	-	TGCAGCGTTGAATGGAGCAGACACCAAGAGACCCAGTACTTC	CSVEWSRHQETQYF
-	TRBV7-9	TRBJ1-2	-	TGTGCCAGCAGCTTAGCGGACACCAACTATGGCTACACCTTC	CASSLADTNYGYTF
medium-sized	TRBV7-6	TRBJ2-2	-	TGTGCCAGCAGCCCCTCGCCCCAAAGGACCGGGGAGCTGTTTTTT	CASSPSPQRTGELFF
-	TRBV6-5	TRBJ2-4	-	TGTGCCAGCAGTCCTGGGACCGATGGAAAAAACATTCAGTACTTC	CASSPGTDGKNIQYF
few	TRBV5-1	TRBJ1-2	TRBD1	TGCGCCAGCAGCTTGGAGACAGGGGGCCTGTTTGGCTACACCTTC	CASSLETGGLFGYTF
-	TRBV7-9	TRBJ1-3	-	TGTGCCAGCAGCTTAGCGCTGGGGGGCAGGTCTGGAAACACCATATATTTT	CASSLALGGRSGNTIYF
-	TRBV9	TRBJ2-7	-	TGTGCCAGCAGCGTAGATGTTACCTACGAGCAGTACTTC	CASSVDVTYEQYF
-	TRBV2	TRBJ1-1	-	TGTGCCAGCCGGACTGTGAGGCGCGCTGAAGCTTTCTTT	CASRTVRRAEAFF
many	TRBV6-2/TRBV6-3	TRBJ2-7	TRBD2	TGTGCCAGCAGTTACGGGACTAGCGGGAGGTTCGAGCAGTACTTC	CASSYGTSGRFEQYF
-	TRBV7-2	TRBJ1-1	-	TGTGCCAGCAGCTTACAGGGTCGAGCTTTCTTT	CASSLQGRAFF
few	TRBV29-1	TRBJ2-7	-	TGCAGCTATGGCTGGGGTTACGAGCAGTACTTC	CSYGWGYEQYF
many	TRBV6-6	TRBJ1-5	-	TGTGCCAGCAGCCACCTACTCAGGGAGAACAATCAGCCCCAGCATTTT	CASSHLLRENNQPQHF